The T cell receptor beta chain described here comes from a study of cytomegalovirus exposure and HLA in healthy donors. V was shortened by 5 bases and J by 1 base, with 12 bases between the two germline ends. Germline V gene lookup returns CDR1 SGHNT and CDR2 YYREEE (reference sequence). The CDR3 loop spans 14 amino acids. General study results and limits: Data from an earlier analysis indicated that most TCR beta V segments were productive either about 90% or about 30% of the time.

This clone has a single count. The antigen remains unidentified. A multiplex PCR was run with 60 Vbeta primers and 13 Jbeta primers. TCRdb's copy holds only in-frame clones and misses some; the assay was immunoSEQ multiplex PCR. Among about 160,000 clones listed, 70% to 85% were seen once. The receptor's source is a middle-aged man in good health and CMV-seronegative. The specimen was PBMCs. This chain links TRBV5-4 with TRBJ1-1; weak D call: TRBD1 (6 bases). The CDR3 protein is CASRHRVENTEAFF. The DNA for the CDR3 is TGTGCCAGCAGGCACAGGGTCGAGAACACTGAAGCTTTCTTT.